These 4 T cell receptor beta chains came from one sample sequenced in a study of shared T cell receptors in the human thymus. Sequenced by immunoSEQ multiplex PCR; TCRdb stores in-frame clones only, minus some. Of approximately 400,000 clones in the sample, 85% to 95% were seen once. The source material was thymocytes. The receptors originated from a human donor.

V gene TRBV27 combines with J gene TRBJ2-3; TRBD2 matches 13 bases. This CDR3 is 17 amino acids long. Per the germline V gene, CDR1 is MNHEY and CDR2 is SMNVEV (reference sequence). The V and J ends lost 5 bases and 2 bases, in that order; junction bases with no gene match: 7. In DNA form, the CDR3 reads TGTGCCAGCAGTCCTGGACTAGCGGGAGAGAACACAGATACGCAGTATTTT. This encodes CASSPGLAGENTDTQYF.

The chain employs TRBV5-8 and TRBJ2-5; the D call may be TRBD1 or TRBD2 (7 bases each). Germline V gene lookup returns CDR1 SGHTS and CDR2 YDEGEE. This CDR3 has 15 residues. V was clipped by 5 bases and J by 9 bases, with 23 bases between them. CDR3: CASRSRTSPRGAQYF. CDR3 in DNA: TGTGCCAGCAGGTCCCGGACTAGTCCCAGGGGGGCCCAGTACTTC.

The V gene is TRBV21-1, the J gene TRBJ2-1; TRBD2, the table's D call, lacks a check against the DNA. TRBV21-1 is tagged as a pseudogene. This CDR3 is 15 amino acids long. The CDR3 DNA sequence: TGTGCCAGCAGCAAAGGCCTAGCGGGAGTGGGTGAGCAGTTCTTC. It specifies CASSKGLAGVGEQFF.

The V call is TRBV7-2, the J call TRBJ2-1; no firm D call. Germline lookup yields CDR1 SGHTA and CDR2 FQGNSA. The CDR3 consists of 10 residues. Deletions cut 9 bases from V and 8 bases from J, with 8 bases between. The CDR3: CARTSHEQFF. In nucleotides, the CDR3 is TGTGCCAGGACTTCGCATGAGCAGTTCTTC.